This T cell receptor (beta chain) is drawn from a study of T cells in Graves' hyperthyroidism and ophthalmopathy. The CDR3 totals 14 residues. CDR1 is DFQATT and CDR2 is SNEGSKA in the germline V gene (reference sequence). After removal of 0 bases from V and 6 bases from J, the junction contained 5 bases not matched to a gene. This clonotype was counted only a few times. TCR beta CDR3 region amplification was performed from RNA transcripts. The primer set for the first-round RT-PCR of the TCR CDR3 was HTBI. TCRdb re-called the multiplex PCR reads with MiXCR, one entry per CDR3 protein. This sample has approximately 330,000 distinct CDR3 sequences, with roughly 18% found just once.

The chain joins TRBV20-1 to TRBJ2-4; 7 bases are shared with TRBD1. The sequence was collected from a woman between 50 and 59 years old with Graves' hyperthyroidism. Source material: blood. The CDR3 region has the DNA TGCAGTGCTAGAGAAGACAGGGTGATAAACATTCAGTACTTC. It codes for CSAREDRVINIQYF.